This TCR beta chain was found in a study of regulatory T cells in long-lasting Graves disease. Study-wide points: For persistent Graves' patients, TCR diversity was lower than for newly diagnosed ones.

CDR1 and CDR2 from the germline V gene are LGHNT and FRNRAP. Trimming pared 9 bases from V and 4 bases from J, leaving 14 bases between. This CDR3 contains 13 residues. Investigators prepared the TCR beta libraries by applying iRepertoire HTBI primers and Arm-PCR of CDR3 regions. TCRdb reanalysed the multiplex PCR reads using MiXCR and keeps one entry per CDR3 protein. Of about 560,000 distinct CDR3 sequences in the sample, 15% to 20% are singletons; the top ten hold more than 10%. With regard to this clonotype: Its cognate antigen is unknown.

Specified time point: newly diagnosed GD, antithyroid drugs for less than 3 months. From PBMCs, RNA was extracted and then used to make the TCR library. A blood draw put approximately 9 milliliters of peripheral blood into EDTA tubes. The data also belong to a second study, concerning T cells in Graves' hyperthyroidism and ophthalmopathy. That study adds: A first-round RT-PCR of the TCR CDR3 used the HTBI primer set.

This sequence originates from a man aged 18 to 29 with Graves disease. This chain connects TRBV12-5 to TRBJ2-3; D unresolved. Here the sequenced sample was peripheral blood mononuclear cells (PBMCs), taken at new diagnosis, from a patient treated with antithyroid drugs. Written as DNA, the CDR3 is TGTGCTAGCGGCACCGGGTTGGCAGATACGCAGTATTTT. This gives the protein CASGTGLADTQYF.